These T cell receptor beta chains were read from a single sample in a study of blood T cell repertoires in COVID-19. TCRdb's table, derived via immunoSEQ multiplex PCR, lists solely in-frame clones and lacks some. The sample has fewer than 150,000 clones, 78% seen once; the top ten hold 2.3%. The sample consisted of peripheral blood. These receptors all stem from a man aged 65 to 79 with acute or convalescent COVID-19. CDR3s include the opening cysteine and the closing phenylalanine or tryptophan. The D gene is left open where the match is weak. A row's size may be missing; if present it is once, few, many or a size class.

D: .; V: TRBV4-1; J: TRBJ1-3; size: few; DNA: TGCGCCAGCAGCCTCCCGACAGAGTCTGGAAACACCATATATTTT; CDR3: CASSLPTESGNTIYF
D: TRBD2; V: TRBV25-1; J: TRBJ2-1; size: .; DNA: TGTGCCAGCTCTTCACTAGCGGGGGTAGACAATGAGCAGTTCTTC; CDR3: CASSSLAGVDNEQFF
D: TRBD1; V: TRBV27; J: TRBJ1-4; size: .; DNA: TGTGCCAGCAGTTTACTCGGACAGGGGACTGCAACTAATGAAAAACTGTTTTTT; CDR3: CASSLLGQGTATNEKLFF
D: TRBD1; V: TRBV18; J: TRBJ1-3; size: .; DNA: TGTGCCAGCTCACCGGACAGGGAACCTTCTGGAAACACCATATATTTT; CDR3: CASSPDREPSGNTIYF
D: TRBD1; V: TRBV18; J: TRBJ2-7; size: .; DNA: TGTGCCAGCTCGCCCGGGACAGGGCTATACGAGCAGTACTTC; CDR3: CASSPGTGLYEQYF
D: .; V: TRBV20-1; J: TRBJ1-5; size: few; DNA: TGCAGTGCTAGTGGGGCGTTGGTTTACAATCAGCCCCAGCATTTT; CDR3: CSASGALVYNQPQHF
D: TRBD2; V: TRBV7-3; J: TRBJ2-3; size: once; DNA: TGTGCCAGCAGCCGATCTGGGGGGGACGGCACAGATACGCAGTATTTT; CDR3: CASSRSGGDGTDTQYF
D: .; V: TRBV3-1/TRBV3-2; J: TRBJ1-4; size: few; DNA: TGTGCCAGCAGCCAGCACGGGGGGACTAATGAAAAACTGTTTTTT; CDR3: CASSQHGGTNEKLFF
D: TRBD1; V: TRBV5-4; J: TRBJ2-7; size: .; DNA: TGTGCCAGCAGCTTGGGACAGGGAAGATACGAGCAGTACTTC; CDR3: CASSLGQGRYEQYF
D: .; V: TRBV4-1; J: TRBJ1-2; size: few; DNA: TGCGCCAGCAGCCAAGATGGGGGGTTCTATGGCTACACCTTC; CDR3: CASSQDGGFYGYTF
D: .; V: TRBV3-1/TRBV3-2; J: TRBJ1-4; size: .; DNA: TGTGCCAGCAGCCAACGGGGAACTAATGAAAAACTGTTTTTT; CDR3: CASSQRGTNEKLFF
D: .; V: TRBV5-4; J: TRBJ1-4; size: .; DNA: TGTGCCAGCAGCCGGGGGGGGCCAGGGGCGGGAGAAAAACTGTTTTTT; CDR3: CASSRGGPGAGEKLFF
D: .; V: TRBV18; J: TRBJ1-1; size: .; DNA: TGTGCCAGCTCAACCCGACAGGTCTCCACGTCCACTGAAGCTTTCTTT; CDR3: CASSTRQVSTSTEAFF
D: .; V: TRBV24-1; J: TRBJ2-3; size: .; DNA: TGTGCCACCAGTGATTTTGAGGAGACAGATACGCAGTATTTT; CDR3: CATSDFEETDTQYF
D: .; V: TRBV30; J: TRBJ1-1; size: .; DNA: TGTGCCTGGTTTAGTGGGGTCGGGGACACTGAAGCTTTCTTT; CDR3: CAWFSGVGDTEAFF
D: TRBD2; V: TRBV18; J: TRBJ2-2; size: few; DNA: TGTGCCAGCTCACAAGGACTAGCGGCGAACACCGGGGAGCTGTTTTTT; CDR3: CASSQGLAANTGELFF
D: TRBD1; V: TRBV4-2; J: TRBJ1-2; size: .; DNA: TGTGCCAGCAGCCAAGGGGTCGCAGGGGGCTCTGGCTACACCTTC; CDR3: CASSQGVAGGSGYTF
D: TRBD1; V: TRBV7-9; J: TRBJ1-5; size: .; DNA: TGTGCCAGCAGCTTAGGGGACAGGGGCTTCCATTTT; CDR3: CASSLGDRGFHF
D: TRBD2; V: TRBV2; J: TRBJ2-3; size: .; DNA: TGTGCCAGCATGGAGACTAGCACCACTAGCACAGATACGCAGTATTTT; CDR3: CASMETSTTSTDTQYF
D: TRBD1; V: TRBV9; J: TRBJ1-6; size: .; DNA: TGTGCCAGCAGCGACGAGGTCGGAGGCAGGGGGCGTTTTAATTCACCCCTCCACTTT; CDR3: CASSDEVGGRGRFNSPLHF
D: .; V: TRBV5-1; J: TRBJ1-1; size: .; DNA: TGCGCCAGCAGCCCAACCGGAGGGAGGTACACTGAAGCTTTCTTT; CDR3: CASSPTGGRYTEAFF
D: .; V: TRBV4-3; J: TRBJ2-1; size: .; DNA: TGCGCCAGCAGCCTGACCGGGAGAATACTTAAAAATTACAATGAGCAGTTCTTC; CDR3: CASSLTGRILKNYNEQFF
D: .; V: TRBV6-5; J: TRBJ2-3; size: .; DNA: TGTGCCAGCAGCCCCGGGGGTTCAGATACGCAGTATTTT; CDR3: CASSPGGSDTQYF
D: .; V: TRBV30; J: TRBJ1-2; size: .; DNA: TGTGCCTGGAGTCCCCCCGGGGGGAACTATGGCTACACCTTC; CDR3: CAWSPPGGNYGYTF
D: .; V: TRBV7-6; J: TRBJ1-3; size: .; DNA: TGTGCCAGCAGCTCATCAAGTCAGGGAGGTGGAAACACCATATATTTT; CDR3: CASSSSSQGGGNTIYF
D: TRBD1; V: TRBV4-3; J: TRBJ1-2; size: .; DNA: TGCGCCAGCAGCCAAGATCCCAGGACAGGGAGAGGTGGCTACACCTTC; CDR3: CASSQDPRTGRGGYTF
D: .; V: TRBV3-1/TRBV3-2; J: TRBJ1-2; size: .; DNA: TGTGCCAGCAGCCAAACGGGGAGTTATGGCTACACCTTC; CDR3: CASSQTGSYGYTF
D: TRBD1; V: TRBV2; J: TRBJ2-2; size: few; DNA: TGTGCCAGCAGCTCACAGGGGGCCCTCAACACCGGGGAGCTGTTTTTT; CDR3: CASSSQGALNTGELFF
D: .; V: TRBV5-3; J: TRBJ2-1; size: .; DNA: TGTGCCAGAAGCTTGCCAGGGGTACGAAAGGGTGAGCAGTTCTTC; CDR3: CARSLPGVRKGEQFF
D: .; V: TRBV2; J: TRBJ2-6; size: .; DNA: TGTGCCAGCAGGCGGGGTACGGCCAACGTCCTGACTTTC; CDR3: CASRRGTANVLTF
D: .; V: TRBV5-1; J: TRBJ1-6; size: few; DNA: TGCGCCAGCAGCTTGGATGGCCGGAGAAATAATTCACCCCTCCACTTT; CDR3: CASSLDGRRNNSPLHF
D: .; V: TRBV19; J: TRBJ2-7; size: .; DNA: TGTGCCACCAAGGGGTCCTACGAGCAGTACTTC; CDR3: CATKGSYEQYF
D: .; V: TRBV9; J: TRBJ1-4; size: .; DNA: TGTGCCAGCAGCGTAGGACTCTGGCAAGCTAATGAAAAACTGTTTTTT; CDR3: CASSVGLWQANEKLFF
D: TRBD2; V: TRBV29-1; J: TRBJ2-5; size: .; DNA: TGCAGCGCCCCATTTTCAGCGGGGCGAGTTGGTAGGACCCAGTACTTC; CDR3: CSAPFSAGRVGRTQYF
D: .; V: TRBV4-3; J: TRBJ2-7; size: .; DNA: TGCGCCAGCAGCGTCGGGGGTTCCTACGAGCAGTACTTC; CDR3: CASSVGGSYEQYF
D: TRBD2; V: TRBV6-5; J: TRBJ2-1; size: .; DNA: TGTGCCAGCAGTTACACCCTAGCGGGGGGGGATAATGAGCAGTTCTTC; CDR3: CASSYTLAGGDNEQFF
D: TRBD2; V: TRBV6-5; J: TRBJ2-3; size: many; DNA: TGTGCCACGGCCCCCCTAGCGGGGGGCACAGATACGCAGTATTTT; CDR3: CATAPLAGGTDTQYF
D: .; V: TRBV28; J: TRBJ1-2; size: .; DNA: TGTGCCAGCAGTTTACCGGGACACAACTATGGCTACACCTTC; CDR3: CASSLPGHNYGYTF
D: TRBD1; V: TRBV5-1; J: TRBJ1-1; size: once; DNA: TGCGCCAGCAACCTACAGGGGTCAATGACTGAAGCTTTCTTT; CDR3: CASNLQGSMTEAFF
D: .; V: TRBV5-1; J: TRBJ1-1; size: .; DNA: TGCGCCAGCAGCATACAGGGTAAGAACACTGAAGCTTTCTTT; CDR3: CASSIQGKNTEAFF
D: TRBD2; V: TRBV27; J: TRBJ2-1; size: few; DNA: TGTGCCAGCAGTTTATCTCGGGCTAGCGGTTCCTACAATGAGCAGTTCTTC; CDR3: CASSLSRASGSYNEQFF
D: .; V: TRBV11-2; J: TRBJ2-4; size: few; DNA: TGTGCCAGCAGCTTCCGGGGGGCGGAAAAGGACATTCAGTACTTC; CDR3: CASSFRGAEKDIQYF
D: TRBD1; V: TRBV7-8; J: TRBJ2-7; size: .; DNA: TGTGCCAGCAGCCAGGGACAGGGGGCTTTCTACGAGCAGTACTTC; CDR3: CASSQGQGAFYEQYF
D: TRBD1; V: TRBV6-2/TRBV6-3; J: TRBJ2-4; size: .; DNA: TGTGCCAGCAGTTACCGGTGGTTGCAGGGGGCAACCAAAAACATTCAGTACTTC; CDR3: CASSYRWLQGATKNIQYF
D: .; V: TRBV11-3; J: TRBJ2-2; size: .; DNA: TGTGCCAGCAGCTCCGGACAGTACACCGGGGAGCTGTTTTTT; CDR3: CASSSGQYTGELFF
D: .; V: TRBV3-1/TRBV3-2; J: TRBJ1-2; size: few; DNA: TGTGCCAGCAGCCCACCCGAGGTGCTCTCTGGCTACACCTTC; CDR3: CASSPPEVLSGYTF
D: .; V: TRBV29-1; J: TRBJ2-1; size: .; DNA: TGCAGCGCCGGACAGCGCTCCTACAATGAGCAGTTCTTC; CDR3: CSAGQRSYNEQFF
D: TRBD1; V: TRBV11-2; J: TRBJ2-7; size: .; DNA: TGTGCCAGCAGCCCGCGGAGTCCACAGGGGTCCGAGCAGTACTTC; CDR3: CASSPRSPQGSEQYF
D: .; V: TRBV6-5; J: TRBJ2-5; size: once; DNA: TGTGCCAGCAGTTATGTAGCCCAAGAGACCCAGTACTTC; CDR3: CASSYVAQETQYF
D: .; V: TRBV7-2; J: TRBJ1-1; size: .; DNA: TGTGCCAGCAGCTTTGGGGCAAGGAACACTGAAGCTTTCTTT; CDR3: CASSFGARNTEAFF
D: .; V: TRBV19; J: TRBJ1-3; size: .; DNA: TGTGCCAGTTGTGGGGCGTGGACACCCGTCAGCTCTGGAAACACCATATATTTT; CDR3: CASCGAWTPVSSGNTIYF
D: .; V: TRBV5-8; J: TRBJ1-3; size: .; DNA: TGTGCCAGCAGCGTTACTGAGTATACCATATATTTT; CDR3: CASSVTEYTIYF
D: .; V: TRBV7-5; J: TRBJ2-5; size: .; DNA: TGTGTCAGAAGCTTAGTCTTTAGCGGGGTGAACGGCTGCCAAGAGACCCAGTACTTC; CDR3: CVRSLVFSGVNGCQETQYF